The subject of this entry is one T cell receptor beta chain. As to time point: peripheral blood 6 weeks after treatment start. The record originates from a study of PD-L1 blockade in urothelial cancer. The J segment lost 5 bases and the V segment lost 4 bases, leaving 2 bases of the junction unmatched. Germline V gene lookup returns CDR1 SEHNR and CDR2 FQNEAQ (reference sequence). This CDR3 spans 15 amino acids. TCRdb's table, derived via immunoSEQ multiplex PCR, lists solely in-frame clones and lacks some. Here the sample spans 75,000 to 100,000 clones, roughly 85% being singletons. This TCR was recovered from an older man with urothelial cancer. The chain is built from TRBV7-9 and TRBJ2-3, with TRBD2 identical over 14 bases. This specimen consisted of PBMCs, obtained around atezolizumab (anti-PD-L1) treatment. CDR3 amino acids: CASSSGLAGVDTQYF. CDR3 bases: TGTGCCAGCAGCTCGGGACTAGCGGGGGTAGATACGCAGTATTTT.